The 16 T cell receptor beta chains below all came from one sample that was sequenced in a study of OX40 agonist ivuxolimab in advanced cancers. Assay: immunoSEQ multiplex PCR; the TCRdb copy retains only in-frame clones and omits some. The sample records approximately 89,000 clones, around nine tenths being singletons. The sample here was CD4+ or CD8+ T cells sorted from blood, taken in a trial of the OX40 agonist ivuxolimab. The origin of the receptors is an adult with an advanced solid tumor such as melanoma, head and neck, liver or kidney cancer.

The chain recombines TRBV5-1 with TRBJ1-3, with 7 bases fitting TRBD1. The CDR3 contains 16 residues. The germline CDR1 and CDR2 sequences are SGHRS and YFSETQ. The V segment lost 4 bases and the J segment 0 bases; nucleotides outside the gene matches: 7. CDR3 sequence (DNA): TGCGCCAGCAGCGAGGGCGGGACAGCCTCTGGAAACACCATATATTTT. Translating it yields CASSEGGTASGNTIYF.

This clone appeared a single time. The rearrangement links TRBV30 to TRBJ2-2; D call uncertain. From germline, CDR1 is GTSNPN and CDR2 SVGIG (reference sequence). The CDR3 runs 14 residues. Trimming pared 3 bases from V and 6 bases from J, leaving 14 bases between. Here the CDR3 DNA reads TGTGCCTGGAGATCCACGATAGGTTCCGGGGAGCTGTTTTTT. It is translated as CAWRSTIGSGELFF.

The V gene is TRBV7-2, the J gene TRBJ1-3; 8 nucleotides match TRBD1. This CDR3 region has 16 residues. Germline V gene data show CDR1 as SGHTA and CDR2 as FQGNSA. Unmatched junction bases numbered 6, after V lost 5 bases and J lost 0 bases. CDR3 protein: CASSQGQDLSGNTIYF. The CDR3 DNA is TGTGCCAGCAGCCAGGGACAGGATCTCTCTGGAAACACCATATATTTT.

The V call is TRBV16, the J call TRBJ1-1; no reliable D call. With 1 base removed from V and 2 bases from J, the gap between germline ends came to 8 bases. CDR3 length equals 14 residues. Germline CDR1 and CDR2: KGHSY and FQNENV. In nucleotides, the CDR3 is TGTGCCAGCAGCCAATTTATACAAAACACTGAAGCTTTCTTT. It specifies CASSQFIQNTEAFF.

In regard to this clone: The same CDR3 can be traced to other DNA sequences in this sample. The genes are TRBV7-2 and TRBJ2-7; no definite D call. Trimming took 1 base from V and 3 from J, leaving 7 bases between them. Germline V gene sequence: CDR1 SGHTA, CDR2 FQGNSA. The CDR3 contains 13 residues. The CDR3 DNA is TGTGCCAGCAGCTTAGGTCGGGTCTACGAGCAGTACTTC. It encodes CASSLGRVYEQYF.

This CDR3 reads CASSSGLAGAYEQYF. In DNA form, the CDR3 reads TGTGCCAGCAGTTCGGGACTAGCGGGGGCCTACGAGCAGTACTTC. This sequence joins TRBV27 and TRBJ2-7; 14 nucleotides align to TRBD2. Per germline, CDR1 MNHEY and CDR2 SMNVEV (reference sequence). The length of the CDR3 is 15 residues. With 4 bases clipped from V and 2 bases from J, the junction kept 1 base outside the gene matches.

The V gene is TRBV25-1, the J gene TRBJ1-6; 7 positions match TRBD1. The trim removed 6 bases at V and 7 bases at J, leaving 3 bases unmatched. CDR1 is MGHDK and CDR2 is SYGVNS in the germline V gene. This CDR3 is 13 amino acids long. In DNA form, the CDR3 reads TGTGCCAGCAGCCTGACAGGGAATTCACCCCTCCACTTT. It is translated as CASSLTGNSPLHF.

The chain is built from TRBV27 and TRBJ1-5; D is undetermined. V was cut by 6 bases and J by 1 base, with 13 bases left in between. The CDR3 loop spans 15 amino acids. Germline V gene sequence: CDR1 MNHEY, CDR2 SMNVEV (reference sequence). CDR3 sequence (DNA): TGTGCCAGCAGGTACAGCGGAGTGAGCAATCAGCCCCAGCATTTT. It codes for CASRYSGVSNQPQHF.

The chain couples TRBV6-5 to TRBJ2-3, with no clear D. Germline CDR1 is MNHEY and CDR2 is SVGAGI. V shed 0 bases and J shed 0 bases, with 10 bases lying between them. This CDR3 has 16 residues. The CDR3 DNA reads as TGTGCCAGCAGTTACTCGGGCGGTACTAGCACAGATACGCAGTATTTT. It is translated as CASSYSGGTSTDTQYF.

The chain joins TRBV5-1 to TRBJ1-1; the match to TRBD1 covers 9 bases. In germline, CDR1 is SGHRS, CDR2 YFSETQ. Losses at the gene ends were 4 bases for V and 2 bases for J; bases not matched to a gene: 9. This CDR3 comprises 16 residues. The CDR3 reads CASSTLQGARNTEAFF. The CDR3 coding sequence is TGCGCCAGCAGCACACTACAGGGGGCACGAAACACTGAAGCTTTCTTT.

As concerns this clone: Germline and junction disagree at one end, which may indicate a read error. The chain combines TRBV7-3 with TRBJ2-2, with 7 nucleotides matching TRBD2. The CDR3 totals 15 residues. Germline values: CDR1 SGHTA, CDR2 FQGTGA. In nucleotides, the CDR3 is TGTGCCAGCAGCTCCGGTGGGAGCGGGACCGGGGAGCTGTCTTTT. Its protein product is CASSSGGSGTGELSF.

In nucleotides, the CDR3 is TGCGCCAGCAGTGGTAGCGTGACGGAGACCCAGTACTTC. It encodes CASSGSVTETQYF. This chain connects TRBV10-2 to TRBJ2-5; TRBD2 might be the D (5 bases). The CDR3 is 13 amino acids. CDR1 WSHSY and CDR2 SAAADI come from the germline V gene. V gave up 4 bases and J gave up 5 bases, with 11 bases separating them.

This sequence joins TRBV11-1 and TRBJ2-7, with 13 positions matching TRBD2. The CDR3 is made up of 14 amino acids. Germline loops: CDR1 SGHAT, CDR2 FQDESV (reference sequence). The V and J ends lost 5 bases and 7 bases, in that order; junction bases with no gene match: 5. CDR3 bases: TGTGCCAGCAGCCCCGGGACTAGCGGGAAGGAGCAGTACTTC. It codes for CASSPGTSGKEQYF.

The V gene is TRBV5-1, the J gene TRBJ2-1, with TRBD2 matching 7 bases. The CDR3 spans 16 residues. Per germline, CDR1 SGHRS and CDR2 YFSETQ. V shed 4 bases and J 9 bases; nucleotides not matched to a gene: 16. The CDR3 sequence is CASSPLGGELKLEQFF. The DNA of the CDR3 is TGCGCCAGCAGCCCCCTGGGGGGGGAGTTAAAGCTTGAGCAGTTCTTC.

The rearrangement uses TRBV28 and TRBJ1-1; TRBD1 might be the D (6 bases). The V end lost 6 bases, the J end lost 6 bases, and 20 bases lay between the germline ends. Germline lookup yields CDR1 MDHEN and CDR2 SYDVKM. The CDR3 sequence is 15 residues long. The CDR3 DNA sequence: TGTGCCAGCAGAGCAACAGGGTTGGTGGGACCTGAAGCTTTCTTT. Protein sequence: CASRATGLVGPEAFF.

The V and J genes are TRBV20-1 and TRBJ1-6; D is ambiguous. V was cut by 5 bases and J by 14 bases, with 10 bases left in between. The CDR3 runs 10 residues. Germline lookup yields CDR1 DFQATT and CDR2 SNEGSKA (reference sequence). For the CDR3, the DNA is TGCAGTGCTCATGACACCTCCCTCCACTTT. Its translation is CSAHDTSLHF.